A single sample gave rise to the 5 T cell receptor beta chains below, sequenced in a study of radiotherapy plus CTLA-4 blockade in lung cancer. Some clones are missing from TCRdb's copy, which holds only in-frame ones; the method was immunoSEQ multiplex PCR. The sample holds 50,000 to 65,000 clones, around 79% seen once. The source was peripheral blood, collected from a patient treated with radiotherapy plus ipilimumab. Source of these receptors: a human donor with non-small cell lung cancer whose response to radiotherapy plus ipilimumab could not be evaluated.

V and J are TRBV18 and TRBJ2-7; TRBD1 matches at 8 bases. CDR1 is KGHSH and CDR2 is LQKENI in the germline V gene. J lost 2 bases, V lost 3 bases, and 6 bases had no gene match. This CDR3 spans 15 amino acids. The CDR3 protein is CASSPRQGAPYEQYF. As DNA, the CDR3 is TGTGCCAGCTCACCGAGGCAGGGGGCCCCCTACGAGCAGTACTTC.

The chain joins TRBV7-9 to TRBJ1-3; no firm D call. Trimming took 2 bases from V and 0 from J, leaving 17 bases between them. The CDR3 length is 18 residues. CDR1 SEHNR and CDR2 FQNEAQ come from the germline V gene (reference sequence). The CDR3 nucleotides are TGTGCCAGCAGCTTATGGTCTTACCGACAAAACTCTGGAAACACCATATATTTT. Translating it yields CASSLWSYRQNSGNTIYF.

This clone has a handful of counts. At one of its ends the junction is not consistent with the germline gene, which may arise from a read error. The chain has TRBV7-9 and TRBJ1-6; 7 bases align to TRBD1. Germline CDR1 and CDR2: SEHNR and FQNEAQ (reference sequence). The CDR3 spans 13 residues. The CDR3 region is CASSSLTGAHLDF. CDR3 bases: TGTGCCAGCAGCTCACTCACAGGGGCCCACCTTGACTTT.

This clone was picked up a small number of times. V usage is TRBV19 and J usage is TRBJ1-3, with D tentatively TRBD1 (5 bases). The CDR3 is 15 amino acids. V dropped 2 bases and J dropped 4 bases, with 12 bases sitting between them. Germline CDR1 LNHDA, CDR2 SQIVND (reference sequence). The CDR3 DNA reads TGTGCCAGTAGTATACAAGGGACTCGAGGAAACACCATATATTTT. Translation: CASSIQGTRGNTIYF.

This sequence joins TRBV2 and TRBJ2-6; weak D call: TRBD1 (6 bases). The V gene lost 8 bases and the J gene lost 2 bases, with 13 bases spanning the gap. Germline lookup yields CDR1 SNHLY and CDR2 FYNNEI. This CDR3 spans 15 amino acids. The CDR3 loop is CASHSQGPGANVLTF. The CDR3 DNA reads as TGTGCCAGCCATTCACAGGGACCTGGGGCCAACGTCCTGACTTTC.